These 8 T cell receptor beta chains share one sample of origin, sequenced in a study of cytomegalovirus exposure and HLA in healthy donors. The primer mix had 60 Vbeta and 13 Jbeta primers. The repertoire was sequenced with immunoSEQ multiplex PCR; TCRdb's copy has only in-frame clones and lacks some. The profile shows approximately 180,000 clones, roughly 79% of them singletons. Sequenced sample: PBMCs. All receptors come from a man aged 40-55 years in good health and CMV-seropositive.

Concerning this clone: The germline gene is not matched at one end of the junction; a read error may be the cause. This rearrangement joins TRBV7-9 to TRBJ1-1; possible D gene TRBD1, 5 bases. This CDR3 spans 11 amino acids. Germline-derived CDR1 and CDR2 are SEHNR and FQNEAQ (reference sequence). For the CDR3, the DNA is TGTTCCAGCAGCGCTGACAGTGAAGCTTTCTTT. Protein sequence: CSSSADSEAFF.

The chain carries TRBV9 and TRBJ2-3; the D is unclear. The CDR3 has 14 residues. V shed 0 bases and J shed 4 bases, with 9 bases lying between them. CDR1 SGDLS and CDR2 YYNGEE come from the germline V gene. The CDR3 sequence: CASSVAFIPDTQYF. The CDR3 nucleotides read TGTGCCAGCAGCGTAGCATTCATCCCAGATACGCAGTATTTT.

The chain carries TRBV9 and TRBJ1-1, with no clear D. The CDR3 totals 13 residues. V was trimmed by 7 bases and J by 1 base, leaving 11 bases between them. Germline CDR1 is SGDLS and CDR2 is YYNGEE. The CDR3 spells CASGVSGNTEAFF. DNA of the CDR3: TGTGCCAGCGGAGTCTCGGGGAACACTGAAGCTTTCTTT.

V usage is TRBV7-3 and J usage is TRBJ2-2, with 9 bases lining up with TRBD1. The J segment lost 2 bases and the V segment lost 4 bases, leaving 5 bases of the junction unmatched. Looked up from germline, CDR1 is SGHTA and CDR2 is FQGTGA. This CDR3 has 16 amino acids. The CDR3 nucleotides read TGTGCCAGCAGCTGGGGGGGACAGGGAAACACCGGGGAGCTGTTTTTT. It codes for CASSWGGQGNTGELFF.

The chain has TRBV5-1 and TRBJ2-5; weak D call: TRBD1 (6 bases). The CDR3 is 15 amino acids. Germline V CDR1 and CDR2: SGHRS, YFSETQ. V lost 4 bases and J lost 1, with 14 bases in between. CDR3 bases: TGCGCCAGCAGCAGCGGTAACAGGGCCCAAGAGACCCAGTACTTC. It is translated as CASSSGNRAQETQYF.

V is TRBV13 and J is TRBJ2-7, with 9 nucleotides matching TRBD1. The CDR3 runs to 16 residues. Losses at the gene ends were 5 bases for V and 4 bases for J; bases not matched to a gene: 12. CDR1 is PRHDT and CDR2 is FYEKMQ in the germline V gene (reference sequence). CDR3 in DNA: TGTGCCAGCAGCCCACAAGGACAGGGGAGGTTTTACGAGCAGTACTTC. It encodes CASSPQGQGRFYEQYF.

CDR3 sequence: CASSFARLAVFYEQYF. CDR3 in DNA: TGTGCCAGCAGCTTCGCTCGACTAGCGGTTTTCTACGAGCAGTACTTC. The chain has TRBV11-2 and TRBJ2-7, with 9 bases fitting TRBD2. The CDR3 is 16 amino acids. The V gene end was trimmed by 3 bases and the J gene end by 3 bases; junction bases not matched to a gene: 9. The V gene's germline CDR1 is SGHAT and CDR2 FQNNGV.

This chain connects TRBV14 to TRBJ1-1; D unresolved. Germline loops: CDR1 SGHDN, CDR2 FVKESK. The CDR3 runs to 17 residues. Deletions cut 0 bases from V and 4 bases from J, with 18 bases between. The DNA for the CDR3 is TGTGCCAGCAGCCAAGATGATAGCTACCAAAGTAGCACTGAAGCTTTCTTT. Translating it yields CASSQDDSYQSSTEAFF. Drawing the rest from reference TRBV14 and TRBJ1-1, the complete variable domain is EAGVTQFPSHSVIEKGQTVTLRCDPISGHDNLYWYRRVMGKEIKFLLHFVKESKQDESGMPNNRFLAERTGGTYSTLKVQPAELEDSGVYFCASSQDDSYQSSTEAFFGQGTRLTVV.